This T cell receptor (beta chain) was profiled in a study of shared clonotypes between healthy human individuals. General study points: Richness estimates generally favored naive over memory subsets. Sampling used blood alone; tissue repertoires probably differ.

V trimming: 2 bases; J trimming: 1 base; junction bases outside the gene matches: 17. Germline loops: CDR1 MGHRA, CDR2 YSYEKL. The length of the CDR3 is 20 residues. Method: immunoSEQ multiplex PCR; TCRdb's copy keeps in-frame clones and lacks some. The table shows millions of clones, with 93% occurring only once. Concerning this clone itself: Its antigen is not known.

The receptor comes from a young man in good health. Some clones in this sample may be carry-over from other donors' samples. The chain combines TRBV4-1 with TRBJ2-5; 9 bases are a match to TRBD1. The sequencing input was naive CD4+ T cells from PBMCs. Sample subset: CD45RA+ positively selected. CDR3 protein: CASSQQPGQGLPSGQETQYF. The CDR3 DNA sequence: TGCGCCAGCAGCCAACAACCGGGACAGGGACTCCCCTCGGGCCAAGAGACCCAGTACTTC.